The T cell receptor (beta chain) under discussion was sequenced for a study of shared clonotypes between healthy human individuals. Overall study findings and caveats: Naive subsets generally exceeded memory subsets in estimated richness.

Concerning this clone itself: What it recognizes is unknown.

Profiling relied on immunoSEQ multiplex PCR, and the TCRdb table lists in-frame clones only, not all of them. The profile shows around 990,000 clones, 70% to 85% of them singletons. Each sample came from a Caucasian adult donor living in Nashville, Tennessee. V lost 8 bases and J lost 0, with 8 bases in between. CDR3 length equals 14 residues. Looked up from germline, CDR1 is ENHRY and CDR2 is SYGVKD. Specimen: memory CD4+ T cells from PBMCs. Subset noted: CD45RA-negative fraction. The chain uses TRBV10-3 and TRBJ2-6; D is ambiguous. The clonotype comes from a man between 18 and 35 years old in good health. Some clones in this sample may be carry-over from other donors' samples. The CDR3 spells CAIYSGSGANVLTF. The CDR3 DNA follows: TGTGCCATCTACTCGGGCTCTGGGGCCAACGTCCTGACTTTC.